A selection of T cell receptor beta chains follows, all from one sample in a study of cytomegalovirus exposure and HLA in healthy donors. The assay was immunoSEQ multiplex PCR, and TCRdb's table has in-frame clones only and misses some. The repertoire holds 100,000 to 150,000 clones, with roughly 95% as singletons. Sequenced: PBMCs. The receptors originated from a man in his late teens or twenties in good health and CMV-seronegative. Both conserved end residues are part of each CDR3. D genes are given only for firm matches. Size tells how often a clone was seen (once, few, many) or the class of an expanded clone, and some rows leave it out.

v_call	cdr3_length	clone_size	d_call	j_call	cdr3_aa	cdr3_nt
TRBV7-3	14	.	TRBD1	TRBJ2-2	CASSLTGTPGELFF	TGTGCCAGCAGCTTGACAGGGACCCCCGGGGAGCTGTTTTTT
TRBV30	16	few	TRBD2	TRBJ2-2	CAWSEILAGESGELFF	TGTGCCTGGAGTGAGATTCTAGCGGGAGAATCCGGGGAGCTGTTTTTT
TRBV5-5	15	.	TRBD2	TRBJ2-7	CASSLLAGDQYEQYF	TGTGCCAGCAGCTTACTAGCGGGAGACCAGTACGAGCAGTACTTC
TRBV15	13	few	TRBD1	TRBJ1-2	CATSRTGGYGYTF	TGTGCCACCTCCCGGACAGGTGGCTATGGCTACACCTTC
TRBV28	14	.	TRBD1	TRBJ2-7	CASTPGGQRYEQYF	TGTGCCAGCACTCCAGGGGGACAACGCTACGAGCAGTACTTC
TRBV15	14	.	TRBD1	TRBJ1-2	CATSLEQGARGYTF	TGTGCCACCAGCCTCGAACAGGGGGCACGTGGCTACACCTTC
TRBV28	12	.	.	TRBJ2-7	CASRQGNYEQYF	TGTGCCAGCAGACAGGGAAACTACGAGCAGTACTTC
TRBV29-1	13	.	TRBD1	TRBJ1-2	CSVPGGALYGYTF	TGCAGCGTTCCAGGGGGCGCTCTCTATGGCTACACCTTC
TRBV13	13	.	TRBD2	TRBJ2-7	CASRTSVSYEQYF	TGTGCCTCAAGAACTAGCGTTTCCTACGAGCAGTACTTC
TRBV5-1	16	.	.	TRBJ1-4	CASSLEGSATNEKLFF	TGCGCCAGCAGCTTGGAGGGGTCTGCAACTAATGAAAAACTGTTTTTT
TRBV11-2	17	.	TRBD2	TRBJ2-2	CASRRSSGRGRTGELFF	TGTGCCAGCAGACGTTCTAGCGGGAGGGGGCGTACCGGGGAGCTGTTTTTT
TRBV28	14	.	.	TRBJ2-7	CASSLFGGSYEQYF	TGTGCCAGCAGTTTATTCGGAGGTTCCTACGAGCAGTACTTC
TRBV5-1	14	.	.	TRBJ1-2	CASSLVTGLEGYTF	TGCGCCAGCAGCTTGGTTACTGGGTTGGAGGGCTACACCTTC
TRBV7-8	15	.	TRBD1	TRBJ1-2	CASSPPTTRGLGYTF	TGTGCCAGCAGCCCCCCAACAACCAGGGGGTTGGGCTACACCTTC
TRBV7-9	17	.	.	TRBJ1-4	CASSFIREQGAREKLFF	TGTGCCAGCAGCTTCATTAGGGAACAGGGCGCCAGGGAAAAACTGTTTTTT
TRBV7-9	14	.	.	TRBJ2-7	CASSSDGLRREQYF	TGTGCCAGCAGCTCGGACGGACTTAGGCGGGAGCAGTACTTC
TRBV19	15	.	.	TRBJ1-1	CASSLWGEGNTEAFF	TGTGCCAGTAGTCTCTGGGGGGAAGGGAACACTGAAGCTTTCTTT
TRBV6-5	14	.	.	TRBJ2-4	CASSYARAKNIQYF	TGTGCCAGCAGTTACGCCAGGGCCAAAAACATTCAGTACTTC
TRBV7-9	15	.	TRBD2	TRBJ2-1	CASSKSGSAYNEQFF	TGTGCCAGCAGCAAAAGCGGGAGCGCGTACAATGAGCAGTTCTTC
TRBV7-2	13	.	.	TRBJ1-5	CASSPQGNQPQHF	TGTGCCAGCAGCCCCCAGGGCAATCAGCCCCAGCATTTT
TRBV9	15	.	.	TRBJ2-2	CASSVESGSTGELFF	TGTGCCAGCAGCGTAGAAAGCGGTAGCACCGGGGAGCTGTTTTTT
TRBV7-2	14	once	.	TRBJ1-1	CASSFQALNTEAFF	TGTGCCAGCAGCTTTCAGGCATTGAACACTGAAGCTTTCTTT
TRBV6-5	15	.	TRBD1	TRBJ2-7	CASTGLGQGHYEQYF	TGTGCCAGCACCGGCCTGGGACAGGGGCATTACGAGCAGTACTTC
TRBV11-2	16	.	TRBD1	TRBJ1-5	CASSLDLGQGDQPQHF	TGTGCCAGCAGCTTAGATCTGGGGCAGGGGGATCAGCCCCAGCATTTT
TRBV11-3	13	.	.	TRBJ2-7	CASPGPRRYEQYF	TGTGCCAGCCCAGGGCCCAGGCGGTACGAGCAGTACTTC
TRBV11-2	16	.	TRBD1	TRBJ2-5	CASSQGQTLYEETQYF	TGTGCCAGCAGCCAGGGACAGACCCTATATGAAGAGACCCAGTACTTC
TRBV6-5	15	.	TRBD1	TRBJ1-5	CASRGDRADNQPQHF	TGTGCCAGCAGGGGTGACAGGGCCGATAATCAGCCCCAGCATTTT
TRBV7-6	17	.	TRBD2	TRBJ2-3	CASSLRGRAGGIDTQYF	TGTGCCAGCAGCTTACGCGGGCGAGCGGGGGGGATAGATACGCAGTATTTT
TRBV30	14	.	.	TRBJ1-4	CAWEDSSTNEKLFF	TGTGCCTGGGAGGACAGTTCAACTAATGAAAAACTGTTTTTT
TRBV5-6	11	.	.	TRBJ2-7	CASSVSYEQYF	TGTGCCAGCAGCGTATCCTACGAGCAGTACTTC
TRBV9	20	.	TRBD2	TRBJ2-3	CASSATLAGAGFGGRNTQYF	TGTGCCAGCAGCGCCACACTAGCGGGAGCAGGATTCGGGGGAAGGAATACGCAGTATTTT
TRBV5-5	14	.	.	TRBJ1-2	CASSLAGAGDGYTF	TGTGCCAGCAGCTTGGCCGGGGCAGGGGATGGCTACACCTTC
TRBV7-2	13	once	.	TRBJ2-7	CASSLNRNYEQYF	TGTGCCAGCAGCTTAAACAGAAACTACGAGCAGTACTTC
TRBV27	13	.	.	TRBJ2-7	CASSLSGLYEQYF	TGTGCCAGCAGTTTATCAGGACTGTACGAGCAGTACTTC
TRBV7-9	12	.	.	TRBJ1-4	CASSLPDEKLFF	TGTGCCAGCAGCTTACCTGATGAAAAACTGTTTTTT
TRBV27	17	.	.	TRBJ2-5	CASRELRDGGPEETQYF	TGTGCCAGCAGGGAACTCCGGGACGGGGGTCCTGAAGAGACCCAGTACTTC
TRBV5-6	15	.	.	TRBJ1-2	CASSLAGQGSYGYTF	TGTGCCAGCAGCTTGGCCGGTCAGGGAAGCTATGGCTACACCTTC
TRBV30	14	.	.	TRBJ1-3	CAWSIGGSGNTIYF	TGTGCCTGGAGTATAGGGGGTTCTGGAAACACCATATATTTT
TRBV30	12	.	.	TRBJ2-3	CAWSVGTNWQYF	TGTGCCTGGAGTGTAGGCACTAACTGGCAGTATTTT
TRBV6-1	15	.	.	TRBJ1-5	CASSKGLNSNQPQHF	TGTGCCAGCAGTAAGGGACTGAATAGCAATCAGCCCCAGCATTTT
TRBV6-1	15	.	.	TRBJ1-5	CASSEVRASNQPQHF	TGTGCCAGCAGTGAAGTCAGGGCTAGCAATCAGCCCCAGCATTTT
TRBV7-2	14	.	TRBD2	TRBJ2-7	CASSLTSGNYEQYF	TGTGCCAGCAGCTTGACTAGCGGGAATTACGAGCAGTACTTC
TRBV6-1	13	.	TRBD2	TRBJ2-2	CASGAGVTGELFF	TGTGCCAGCGGAGCGGGAGTAACCGGGGAGCTGTTTTTT
TRBV28	17	.	.	TRBJ1-3	CASSSDHPGSLGNTIYF	TGTGCCAGCAGTTCCGATCATCCGGGATCCTTAGGAAACACCATATATTTT
TRBV6-4	13	.	.	TRBJ2-5	CASSSSRGETQYF	TGTGCCAGCAGTTCAAGCAGGGGAGAGACCCAGTACTTC
TRBV5-1	15	.	.	TRBJ1-3	CASSLADSSGNTIYF	TGCGCCAGCAGCTTGGCCGACAGCTCTGGAAACACCATATATTTT
TRBV30	13	once	.	TRBJ1-2	CAWRSTGRYGYTF	TGTGCCTGGAGGAGCACAGGGCGCTATGGCTACACCTTC
TRBV11-3	15	.	TRBD1	TRBJ2-1	CASSSRTGDLNEQFF	TGTGCCAGCAGCTCACGGACAGGGGACTTGAATGAGCAGTTCTTC